The TCR beta chain described here comes from a study of blood T cell repertoires in COVID-19. Assay used: immunoSEQ multiplex PCR; TCRdb lists only in-frame clones, some missing. The repertoire holds 380,000 or so clones, with around 90% as singletons. Trimming shortened V by 5 bases and J by 3 bases, and 15 bases separated the two germline ends. CDR1 MGHDK and CDR2 SYGVNS come from the germline V gene. This CDR3 has 15 amino acids. The chain combines TRBV25-1 with TRBJ2-3; a weak D match, TRBD2 (7 bases). The sequence derives from a man aged 35 to 55 with acute or convalescent COVID-19. Sequenced: peripheral blood. CDR3 sequence reads: CASSWGREITDTQYF. The CDR3, as DNA: TGTGCCAGCAGTTGGGGGCGGGAGATAACAGATACGCAGTATTTT.